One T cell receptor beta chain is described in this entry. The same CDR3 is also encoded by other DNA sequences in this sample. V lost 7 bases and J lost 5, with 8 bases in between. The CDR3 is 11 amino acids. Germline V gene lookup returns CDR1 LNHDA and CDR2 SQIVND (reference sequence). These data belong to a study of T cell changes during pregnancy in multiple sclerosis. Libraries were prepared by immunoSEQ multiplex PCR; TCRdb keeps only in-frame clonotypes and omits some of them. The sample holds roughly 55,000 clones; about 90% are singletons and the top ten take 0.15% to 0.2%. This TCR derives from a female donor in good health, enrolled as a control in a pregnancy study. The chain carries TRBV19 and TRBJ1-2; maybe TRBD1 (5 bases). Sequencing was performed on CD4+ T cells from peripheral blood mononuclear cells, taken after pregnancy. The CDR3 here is CASIGGYGYTF. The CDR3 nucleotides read TGTGCCAGTATTGGGGGGTATGGCTACACCTTC. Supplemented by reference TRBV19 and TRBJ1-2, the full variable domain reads DGGITQSPKYLFRKEGQNVTLSCEQNLNHDAMYWYRQDPGQGLRLIYYSQIVNDFQKGDIAEGYSVSREKKESFPLTVTSAQKNPTAFYLCASIGGYGYTFGSGTRLTVV.